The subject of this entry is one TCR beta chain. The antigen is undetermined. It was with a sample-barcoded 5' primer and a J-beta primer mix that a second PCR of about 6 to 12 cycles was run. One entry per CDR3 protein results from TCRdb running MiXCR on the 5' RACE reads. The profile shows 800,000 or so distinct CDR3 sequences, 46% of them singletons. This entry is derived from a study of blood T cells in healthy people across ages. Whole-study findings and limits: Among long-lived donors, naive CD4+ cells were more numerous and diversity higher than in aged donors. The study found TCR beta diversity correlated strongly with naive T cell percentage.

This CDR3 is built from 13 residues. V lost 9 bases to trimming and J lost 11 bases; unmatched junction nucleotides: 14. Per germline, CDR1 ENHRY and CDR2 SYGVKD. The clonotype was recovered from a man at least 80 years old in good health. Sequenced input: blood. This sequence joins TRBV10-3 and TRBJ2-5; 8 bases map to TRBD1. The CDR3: CAIGQGFYNEQYF. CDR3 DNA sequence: TGTGCCATAGGACAGGGTTTTTACAATGAGCAGTACTTC.